The 5 T cell receptor beta chains listed next were all sequenced from one sample in a study of blood T cell repertoires in COVID-19. Profiling relied on immunoSEQ multiplex PCR, and the TCRdb table lists in-frame clones only, not all of them. The sample shows a few hundred thousand clones, 89% of them seen only once. Sequencing was carried out using PBMCs or T cells enriched from blood (not recorded which). The receptors were gathered from a woman aged 25 to 45 who had recovered from COVID-19.

A single count supports this clone. This chain joins TRBV27 and TRBJ2-7; no clear D. Germline CDR1 is MNHEY and CDR2 is SMNVEV (reference sequence). The CDR3 is 13 residues long. Trimming took off 3 bases at V and 7 bases at J, with 13 bases between the two ends. CDR3 loop: CASSLSRRWEQYF. CDR3 sequence (DNA): TGTGCCAGCAGTTTGTCTAGGCGATGGGAGCAGTACTTC.

The chain joins TRBV18 to TRBJ1-5; 8 bases match TRBD1. J gave up 0 bases and V 3 bases, and 10 bases lay outside the gene matches. CDR3 length equals 18 residues. Germline-derived CDR1 and CDR2 are KGHSH and LQKENI. This chain's CDR3 is CASSPVAQGATSNQPQHF. In DNA form, the CDR3 reads TGTGCCAGCTCACCGGTCGCGCAGGGGGCAACTAGCAATCAGCCCCAGCATTTT.

This chain's CDR3 is CASSLERAENYGYTF. The CDR3 DNA is TGTGCCAGCAGCTTGGAGAGGGCGGAGAACTATGGCTACACCTTC. The chain employs TRBV5-4 and TRBJ1-2; D is undetermined. The CDR3 is 15 amino acids. CDR1 is SGHNT and CDR2 is YYREEE in the germline V gene (reference sequence). The V end was cut by 0 bases, the J end by 2 bases, with 11 bases between. Full variable domain (missing parts from reference TRBV5-4 and TRBJ1-2): ETGVTQSPTHLIKTRGQQVTLRCSSQSGHNTVSWYQQALGQGPQFIFQYYREEENGRGNFPPRFSGLQFPNYSSELNVNALELDDSALYLCASSLERAENYGYTFGSGTRLTVV.

The genes are TRBV3-1 (or the pseudogene TRBV3-2) and TRBJ2-7, with D unresolved. The CDR3 totals 15 residues. The germline CDR1 and CDR2 sequences are LGHDT and YNNKEL (reference sequence). Trimming stripped 5 bases from V and 3 bases from J, with 17 bases between. The CDR3 loop reads CASSAVAGSNYEQYF. CDR3 coding DNA: TGTGCCAGCAGCGCTGTCGCAGGTTCGAACTACGAGCAGTACTTC.

The chain joins TRBV5-1 to TRBJ2-7; 11 bases match TRBD1. The germline gives CDR1 SGHRS, CDR2 YFSETQ. This CDR3 is 14 amino acids long. The trim removed 4 bases at V and 9 bases at J, leaving 9 bases unmatched. The CDR3 spells CASSLGTGGIGQYF. CDR3 nucleotides: TGCGCCAGCAGCCTCGGGACAGGGGGTATTGGGCAGTACTTC.